This T cell receptor beta chain was sequenced for a study of response to subunit inactivated influenza vaccine. Broader study findings: Few additional T cells are recruited per seasonal influenza vaccination, authors suggested.

In TCRdb, the RT-PCR reads were re-called with MiXCR into one record per CDR3 protein. The sample gives more than 450,000 distinct CDR3 sequences, 12% of which show up once; roughly a tenth is in the top ten. Trimming removed 3 bases from V and 1 base from J, with 24 bases in between. The CDR3 length is 19 residues. Germline CDR1 and CDR2: KGHSH and LQKENI. As concerns this clonotype: Its antigen is not identified.

This chain links TRBV18 with TRBJ1-1; maybe TRBD1 (6 bases). The sequencing here drew on PBMCs from blood, taken on the day of vaccination. The TCR originated in a man in his forties or fifties who received an inactivated influenza vaccine. The CDR3: CASSPLPGEGILKNTEAFF. The CDR3 nucleotides are TGTGCCAGCTCACCCCTTCCAGGGGAGGGAATACTAAAGAACACTGAAGCTTTCTTT.